This T cell receptor beta chain was identified during a study of cytomegalovirus exposure and HLA in healthy donors (dated 2017 in TCRdb). Background for the entire study: An earlier analysis of a few hundred of the donors reported about 300 Gb of sequence data and around 120 million unique TCR beta sequences obtained from around 180 million T cells. Across around 400 genotyped donors of the cohort, an average of 235,054 unique TCR beta nucleotide sequences per donor were sequenced, and roughly 18% of those sequences were non-productive. Alongside the repertoire data, information on donor age, sex, ethnicity and CMV serostatus was compiled. High-throughput TCR immunosequencing, statistical association of individual TCRs with disease status, and machine learning were combined to predict cytomegalovirus infection status. In addition to the first cohort of about 650 subjects, a separate validation cohort of 130 or so different subjects was used. A handful of DR-DQ haplotypes were handled as single units for association and clustering because linkage in the cohort was strong. Typing coverage differed by locus: A, B, C, DRB1 and DQB1 were typed in roughly 620-640 donors, DQA1 in about 500, DPA1 in 600 to 610, and DPB1 in 472. Genome-wide SNP genotypes for about 60% of the roughly 700 donors were used in a later genetic analysis, which treated that subset as a discovery cohort. The T cell repertoires of 700 or so subjects were profiled by immunosequencing and related to cytomegalovirus serostatus. In a later analysis, previously published TCR beta repertoires from 550 to 700 donors were re-analyzed and high-resolution HLA genotyping was added so that TCR occurrence patterns could be studied. HLA typing covered class I and class II loci at four-digit resolution. In an earlier analysis of 500 to 650 of the donors, high-throughput TCR beta sequencing was used to judge whether each TCR beta V gene segment behaved as functional or pseudogenic. Among the 398 genotyped donors, approximately 77% belonged to the genetic ancestry cluster associated with self-reported Caucasian donors. The aim of the study was to test whether cataloging public T cell receptors could identify signatures of past pathogen exposure. Every discovery cohort repertoire had been produced on one sequencing platform. Around 330 gigabases of sequencing data and 70 million to 95 million unique TCR sequences made up an early release that covered under 750 HLA-typed donors. Rather than drawing on any new phenotypic data, the later analysis identified candidate immune exposures from TCR beta sequences and the way those sequences occurred across donors. Study-wide findings and limitations: In a later analysis, several top co-occurrence clusters were reported to appear linked to parvovirus B19, influenza, CMV and Epstein-Barr virus. Cytomegalovirus status was reported to be diagnosed by the classifier with high specificity and sensitivity in both the original and validation cohorts. The 87-base-pair reads could not distinguish some IMGT-functional V segments, including TRBV6-2 and TRBV6-3, so those segments were excluded. Strong co-occurrence of HLA alleles, especially DR and DQ, made assigning TCR associations to individual alleles difficult. The earlier analysis of 587 of the donors excluded seventeen rarely observed V segments, including chromosome 9 orphons, because counts were too low. V-gene and J-gene trimming of TCR beta chains was associated with a missense DCLRE1C variant in a later genetic analysis, and the association was replicated in an independent cohort. In an earlier analysis of approximately 600 of the donors, most TCR beta V segments were observed in productive rearrangements about 87% or about 30% of the time, broadly matching IMGT annotations. At a false discovery rate of 0.05, a later analysis linked about 16,000 TCR beta sequences to specific HLA alleles. In the study, 150 to 200 TCR beta chains were listed as associated with cytomegalovirus. Presence/absence analyses assumed roughly uniform sequencing depth across donors, an assumption that may not hold. In a later analysis, HLA-associated TCR beta chains were found to be more clonally expanded and to have lower generation probabilities than equally common non-associated chains. According to the authors, the approach could potentially be generalized to other disease states and immunological phenotypes. Three of the identified cytomegalovirus-associated TCR beta chains were confirmed in vitro to be specific for cytomegalovirus antigens. According to a later genetic analysis, donors in an Asian-associated ancestry cluster had fewer N-insertions in productive TCRs than the approximately 700-donor mean. Most TCR sequences were seen in very few donors, while some public TCRs were found in many individuals. In a later analysis, the rate of TCR association differed among HLA loci, with DRB1 alleles having the most associated TCRs and HLA-C alleles having the fewest. A group of highly shared sequence variants was considered likely to be a technical artifact of the sequencing pipeline. A further reported finding was that TCR beta sequences accurately predicted the HLA-A and HLA-B alleles for most subjects in the first cohort. The cohort was sequenced for TCR beta chains only, and without alpha or paired-chain data the features that could be detected were limited. In a later analysis, most CMV-associated TCR beta chains were found to appear HLA-restricted, with HLA associations seemingly driven largely by CMV exposure. Because HLA typing was missing for some donors at each locus, association tests included only the typed subset. Correlated functional status among segregating V segments might reflect linkage disequilibrium, but an unknown experimental factor could not be ruled out. Immune exposure information for the cohort was limited to CMV serostatus.

The cohort comprised approximately 700 healthy bone marrow donors. All cohort members were sampled while nominally healthy, although unrecorded immune exposures were likely present. The donor tested CMV seropositive, placing the donor among the roughly 270 seropositive members of the cohort. Each donor provided a peripheral blood sample, and peripheral blood mononuclear cells were used for TCR beta sequencing. The Qiagen DNeasy Blood Extraction Kit was used to extract genomic DNA from the blood cell samples. CDR3 length: 13 amino acids, cysteine to phenylalanine. The kept DNA is CDR3 alone, 39 bases in frame from the first base. After removal of 8 bases from V and 4 bases from J, the junction retains 3 bases not matched to a gene. Reading the germline V gene gives CDR1 MNHNS and CDR2 SASEGT. The receptor library was made with the immunoSEQ multiplex PCR assay. For the multiplex PCR, a mixture combining 60 forward primers for TCR Vbeta segments and 13 reverse primers for TCR Jbeta segments was used. A multiplex PCR assay on genomic DNA amplified the CDR3 region of rearranged TCR beta genes. On the Illumina HiSeq System, the amplified TCR beta libraries were sequenced as 87-base-pair reads. The original pipeline was this. In a later analysis, about 80 million unique TCR beta chains were counted across the 650 to 700 repertoires, and roughly 11 million of these chains were shared by at least two donors. Raw reads were error-corrected and collapsed into unique sequences with a nearest-neighbor algorithm that merged closely related sequences to remove PCR and sequencing errors. To assign V, D and J gene segments, CDR3 sequences were aligned to IMGT reference sequences. For a sequence to be retained, a match of at least six nucleotides to both a V gene segment and a J gene segment was required. A rearrangement was called productive if the CDR3 had no stop codons and remained in frame with V and J, and every other rearrangement was called non-productive. CDR3 was defined by IMGT convention, running from the second conserved V-encoded cysteine to the conserved J-encoded phenylalanine. The earlier analysis of 500 to 600 of the donors excluded sequences that lacked an unambiguous match to a single V gene segment. An earlier analysis of about 590 of the donors classified V segments as functional when productive rearrangements were above 56.7% and as segregating when the standard deviation between donors was above 5%. A statistical classification framework was developed to diagnose cytomegalovirus status using the catalog of TCR beta chain sequences. V and J gene assignment, in a later analysis, came from comparing TCR nucleotide sequences with IMGT/GENE-DB human TR gene sequences. In a later analysis, CDR3 sequences and most-parsimonious VDJ recombination scenarios were assigned using the TCRdist pipeline. In a later analysis, every TCR beta chain was defined by the combination of its CDR3 amino acid sequence and its V-gene family, and reads without a unique V-gene family were dropped. As a way to deal with suspected cross-contamination and a sequencing artifact, a later analysis dropped over 550 nucleotide sequences that were highly shared and had low generation probability. In a later analysis, a clonal expansion index was calculated for each public chain from normalized within-repertoire ranks of inferred template counts. A later analysis computed generation probabilities with a VDJ recombination model fitted to out-of-frame rearrangements, and checked the results against IGoR. Hypergeometric tests were used in a later analysis to score TCR-TCR, TCR-HLA and TCR-CMV co-occurrence, with a repertoire-size bias correction applied to the TCR pairs. False discovery rates were estimated in a later analysis by permuting HLA or CMV assignments 20 times. In a later analysis, co-occurring TCRs were grouped with DBSCAN, and TCRdist sequence similarity was added when clustering was performed within HLA-allele-positive subsets. For co-occurrence clustering, repertoires with fewer than 30,000 or more than 120,000 public chains were excluded, along with several repertoires with anomalous nucleotide sharing. In its TCRdb copy, this immuneACCESS table keeps in-frame sequences only and misses some clones. Where compared with another copy, unresolved V genes explain less than half of these, and the others have no known cause. The DNA gave D and trimming, while V, J and clone size come from that table. In this sample the table shows 200,000 or so clones, about 81% of which occur a single time. The top ten clones comprise around 2.1% of the sample.

This clone has a handful of counts. It has no known antigen specificity. Within one base of it there is no much larger clone, and no base qualities were kept. Here the chain combines TRBV6-1 and TRBJ2-3, with 10 bases aligning to TRBD2. Sample: PBMCs. The sequence was collected from a woman younger than 30 in good health and CMV-seropositive. CDR3 reads: CASGLAGADTQYF. The nucleotide sequence reads TGTGCCAGCGGTCTAGCGGGGGCAGATACGCAGTATTTT.